Listed below are T cell receptor beta chains from one sample, sequenced in a study of blood T cell repertoires in COVID-19. Only in-frame clones appear in the TCRdb table, and some are missing; sequencing was by immunoSEQ multiplex PCR. Among 23,000 or so clones listed, about nine tenths were seen once. Sequencing used peripheral blood. All receptors come from a woman aged 70-85 years with active COVID-19. Each CDR3 is given with its conserved first and last residue. A D gene is named only where the DNA matches it firmly. Expanded clones get a size class; other rows say once, few or many, or leave the size out.

v_call	clone_size	d_call	j_call	cdr3_aa	cdr3_nt
TRBV12-3/TRBV12-4	.	.	TRBJ1-2	CASSPDAGGYTF	TGTGCCAGCAGTCCCGACGCGGGCGGCTACACCTTC
TRBV2	.	TRBD1	TRBJ2-5	CASRPQGAEETQYF	TGTGCCAGCAGACCACAGGGGGCCGAAGAGACCCAGTACTTC
TRBV28	.	.	TRBJ2-2	CASSFRGGFVGELFF	TGTGCCAGCAGTTTCCGGGGAGGTTTCGTCGGGGAGCTGTTTTTT
TRBV7-2	.	TRBD1	TRBJ2-2	CASSARTGDTGELFF	TGTGCCAGCAGCGCCCGGACAGGGGACACCGGGGAGCTGTTTTTT
TRBV25-1	.	TRBD1	TRBJ1-5	CASRGGQGVYQPQHF	TGTGCCAGCAGGGGTGGACAGGGGGTTTATCAGCCCCAGCATTTT
TRBV3-1/TRBV3-2	.	.	TRBJ1-5	CASSQQAGNQPQHF	TGTGCCAGCAGCCAACAAGCGGGGAATCAGCCCCAGCATTTT
TRBV10-3	.	.	TRBJ2-1	CAIRGGTYNEQFF	TGTGCCATCAGGGGGGGAACCTACAATGAGCAGTTCTTC
TRBV5-1	.	.	TRBJ2-1	CASSLAAGSYNEQFF	TGCGCCAGCAGCTTGGCGGCGGGCTCCTACAATGAGCAGTTCTTC
TRBV30	once	TRBD2	TRBJ2-1	CAWDPGLARGEQFF	TGTGCCTGGGACCCGGGACTAGCGCGGGGCGAGCAGTTCTTC
TRBV28	.	.	TRBJ1-6	CASRAFQTYNSPLHF	TGTGCCAGCAGGGCCTTCCAGACCTATAATTCACCCCTCCACTTT
TRBV5-1	.	TRBD1	TRBJ1-2	CASSLGQGAKGYTF	TGCGCCAGCAGCTTGGGACAGGGGGCTAAAGGCTACACCTTC
TRBV9	.	TRBD1	TRBJ1-2	CASSATGNSYGYTF	TGTGCCAGCAGCGCGACAGGGAATTCCTATGGCTACACCTTC
TRBV9	.	TRBD1	TRBJ2-2	CASSAGTGGLGELFF	TGTGCCAGCAGCGCGGGGACAGGGGGCCTCGGGGAGCTGTTTTTT
TRBV7-2	.	.	TRBJ2-1	CASSSRQLSYNEQFF	TGTGCCAGCAGCTCGCGACAGCTCTCCTACAATGAGCAGTTCTTC
TRBV28	.	TRBD2	TRBJ2-1	CASSLGLAGVNEQFF	TGTGCCAGCAGTTTGGGACTAGCGGGAGTTAATGAGCAGTTCTTC
TRBV6-1	.	.	TRBJ2-3	CASSERGYTDTQYF	TGTGCCAGCAGTGAAAGGGGTTACACAGATACGCAGTATTTT
TRBV4-1	.	TRBD1	TRBJ1-5	CASSHGQVVEPQHF	TGCGCCAGCAGCCACGGACAGGTAGTAGAGCCCCAGCATTTT
TRBV5-1	once	.	TRBJ2-7	CASSLGPGFDYEQYF	TGCGCCAGCAGCTTGGGCCCCGGGTTCGACTACGAGCAGTACTTC
TRBV2	.	TRBD1	TRBJ1-2	CASSERGQGSYGYTF	TGTGCCAGCAGTGAAAGGGGACAGGGGTCCTATGGCTACACCTTC
TRBV10-3	.	.	TRBJ1-5	CAITSGVMTPQHF	TGTGCCATCACGAGTGGAGTTATGACGCCCCAGCATTTT
TRBV7-8	.	.	TRBJ2-5	CASSLATPLETQYF	TGTGCCAGCAGCTTAGCCACACCCTTGGAGACCCAGTACTTC
TRBV3-1/TRBV3-2	once	.	TRBJ2-7	CASSQGQGGYEQYF	TGTGCCAGCAGCCAAGGGCAAGGGGGCTACGAGCAGTACTTC
TRBV18	.	TRBD1	TRBJ2-7	CASSGTGVSYEQYF	TGTGCCAGCTCCGGGACAGGGGTCTCCTACGAGCAGTACTTC
TRBV13	.	TRBD2	TRBJ2-1	CASSLGLAENNEQFF	TGTGCCAGCAGCTTAGGCCTAGCGGAGAACAATGAGCAGTTCTTC
TRBV28	.	TRBD2	TRBJ2-1	CASQAASGYNEQFF	TGTGCCAGCCAGGCGGCTAGCGGCTACAATGAGCAGTTCTTC
TRBV7-2	.	TRBD1	TRBJ2-7	CASRRSFVGQAYEQYF	TGTGCCAGCAGGCGCTCCTTTGTGGGACAGGCCTACGAGCAGTACTTC
TRBV19	.	.	TRBJ1-2	CASNPTRLGLNRGYTF	TGTGCCAGTAACCCGACCCGCCTGGGCCTGAACAGGGGCTACACCTTC
TRBV18	.	.	TRBJ2-3	CASSPQGDTQYF	TGTGCCAGCTCACCTCAGGGAGATACGCAGTATTTT
TRBV28	.	.	TRBJ2-7	CASSLNRVRPWGQYF	TGTGCCAGCAGCCTGAACAGGGTCCGGCCCTGGGGGCAGTACTTC
TRBV6-5	.	.	TRBJ1-2	CASSYYPPTNYGYTF	TGTGCCAGCAGTTACTACCCCCCTACTAACTATGGCTACACCTTC
TRBV4-1	.	.	TRBJ1-1	CASSPQVNTEAFF	TGCGCCAGCAGCCCACAGGTGAACACTGAAGCTTTCTTT